This T cell receptor (beta chain) was sequenced for a study of T cells after yellow fever vaccination. This clonotype was counted between two and nine times. No antigen is known for it. For TCR, cDNA came from 5'RACE template switching, which added a universal primer site and UMIs. TCRdb called the 5' RACE reads again in MiXCR, with one record for every CDR3 protein. This sample yields under 700,000 distinct CDR3 sequences, of which around 16% are seen a single time; 17% belongs to the top ten. CDR1 and CDR2 (germline): DFQATT, SNEGSKA (reference sequence). The CDR3 runs to 15 residues. V shed 0 bases and J shed 6 bases, with 15 bases lying between them. Overall study results and limits: Although the secondary response was weaker, it peaked faster, at day 5 versus 15. Most primary-vaccination clones reappeared after the booster (approximately 95% CD4, about 87% CD8).

The sample in question was PBMCs, obtained 5 to 6 days after the first yellow fever vaccination. The chain uses TRBV20-1 and TRBJ1-5, with unresolved D. This receptor was obtained from a man aged 18 to 29 who received the YFV17D yellow fever vaccine. The CDR3 sequence is CSARDLNAGGQPQHF. CDR3 bases: TGCAGTGCTAGAGACCTAAACGCAGGCGGTCAGCCCCAGCATTTT.